These 6 T cell receptor beta chains originate from one sample sequenced in a study of cytomegalovirus exposure and HLA in healthy donors. PCR amplification relied on 60 Vbeta primers (plus 13 Jbeta primers). Assay used: immunoSEQ multiplex PCR; TCRdb lists only in-frame clones, some missing. The sample yields 95,000 to 100,000 clones, around 82% seen once. Sequenced input: PBMCs. Every receptor here comes from a woman aged 55-75 years in good health and CMV-seronegative.

The rearrangement links TRBV6-1 to TRBJ1-1; 7 bases match TRBD1. The CDR3 has 15 residues. Germline CDR1 and CDR2: MNHNS and SASEGT. Trimming cost V 4 bases and J 1 base; bases outside gene matches: 6. In nucleotides, the CDR3 is TGTGCCAGCAGTGGAGCCCGACAGGGGAACACTGAAGCTTTCTTT. It encodes CASSGARQGNTEAFF.

V and J are TRBV28 and TRBJ2-7, with D tentatively TRBD2 (6 bases). With 4 bases removed from V and 0 bases from J, the gap between germline ends came to 16 bases. The CDR3 totals 16 residues. Germline V gene lookup returns CDR1 MDHEN and CDR2 SYDVKM. CDR3 region: CASSYHPGTSSYEQYF. CDR3 sequence (DNA): TGTGCCAGCAGTTACCATCCCGGGACTTCCTCCTACGAGCAGTACTTC.

The chain recombines TRBV10-2 with TRBJ2-2; 8 nucleotides match TRBD2. The germline V gene has CDR1 WSHSY and CDR2 SAAADI. The CDR3 is 15 residues long. J lost 6 bases, V lost 7 bases, and 10 bases had no gene match. The CDR3 protein is CASMSAGGGPGELFF. CDR3 in DNA: TGCGCCAGCATGTCGGCCGGGGGGGGTCCCGGGGAGCTGTTTTTT.

V gene TRBV29-1 combines with J gene TRBJ2-1; no reliable D call. V dropped 8 bases and J dropped 3 bases, with 5 bases sitting between them. The CDR3 sequence is 10 residues long. Germline V lookup: CDR1 SQVTM, CDR2 ANQGSEA. The DNA for the CDR3 is TGCAGCAGCTACTACAATGAGCAGTTCTTC. Its protein product is CSSYYNEQFF.

The V and J genes are TRBV18 and TRBJ1-2, with D perhaps matching TRBD1 (6 bases). Germline V lookup: CDR1 KGHSH, CDR2 LQKENI. This CDR3 spans 15 amino acids. Deletions cut 1 base from V and 8 bases from J, with 17 bases between. The CDR3 loop reads CASSPLPDRIYGYTF. The CDR3 DNA reads as TGTGCCAGCTCACCACTACCGGACAGAATCTACGGCTACACCTTC.

This chain uses TRBV19 with TRBJ2-7; the D gene is possibly TRBD1 (6 bases). The CDR3 length is 14 residues. Germline V CDR1 and CDR2: LNHDA, SQIVND (reference sequence). Trimming stripped 5 bases from V and 2 bases from J, with 13 bases between. This CDR3 is CASSDRDTPYEQYF. The DNA for the CDR3 is TGTGCCAGTAGTGACCGGGACACCCCCTACGAGCAGTACTTC. Filled out from reference TRBV19 and TRBJ2-7, the complete variable domain reads DGGITQSPKYLFRKEGQNVTLSCEQNLNHDAMYWYRQDPGQGLRLIYYSQIVNDFQKGDIAEGYSVSREKKESFPLTVTSAQKNPTAFYLCASSDRDTPYEQYFGPGTRLTVT.